This TCR beta chain is from a study of vaccination effects on CD4 cells after COVID-19. Study background: Viral peptide pools were used in the ViraFEST assay to expand antigen-specific CD4+ T cells, and sequencing came afterward. For each well, two million PBMC were cultured with about 10 IU/ml IL-2 and 9 to 10 ug/ml peptides. Points from the study as a whole: The study got few convalescent patients and did not collect any early post-infection timepoints.

Germline values: CDR1 LNHDA, CDR2 SQIVND (reference sequence). V lost 5 bases to trimming and J lost 8 bases, with 15 bases between them. The CDR3 spans 14 residues. On this clone itself: Its antigen is currently unknown.

Clones were read by immunoSEQ multiplex PCR, and TCRdb kept only the in-frame ones, dropping some. The sample holds about 40,000 clones; around 71% are singletons and the top ten take more than 7.5%. When nine to ten days of culture had elapsed, CD4+ T cells were isolated. BNT162b2 vaccine or mRNA-1273 vaccine was given to participants in two doses. The input for sequencing was CD4+ T cells from PBMCs cultured without peptide, taken after COVID-19 vaccination. The chain links TRBV19 to TRBJ1-4, with D tentatively TRBD1 (5 bases). The TCR sequence derives from a human donor who received a COVID-19 vaccine. For the CDR3, the DNA is TGTGCCAGTAGTCAACAGCGGCAGGGCGAAAAACTGTTTTTT. This codes for CASSQQRQGEKLFF.